What follows describes a single T cell receptor (beta chain). As yet, its antigen is unknown. Collection occurred without any documented infections or immune events in donors. The V end was cut by 3 bases, the J end by 4 bases, with 4 bases between. The CDR3 sequence is 11 residues long. Germline V gene sequence: CDR1 LGHNA, CDR2 YSLEER. This specimen comes from a study of identifying expanded T cells in peripheral blood. General observations from the study: Technical replicates showed around 1.2 changed clones; approximately 2 weeks around 15; four weeks 19. Roughly 2-week clone count variance significantly increased as total template count grew.

Profiling relied on immunoSEQ multiplex PCR, and the TCRdb table lists in-frame clones only, not all of them. The sample gives fewer than 65,000 clones, 87% of which show up once; 4.7% is in the top ten. The sample comprised blood. This chain joins TRBV4-3 and TRBJ2-7; the D is unclear. The clonotype originates from a person between 18 and 69 years old in good health. The CDR3 is CASSQSYEQYF. In DNA form, the CDR3 reads TGCGCCAGCAGCCAGTCGTACGAGCAGTACTTC.